These 7 T cell receptor beta chains came from one sample sequenced in a study of identical twins. TCRdb used MiXCR to reprocess the 5' RACE reads, holding one entry per CDR3 protein. Among 1.5 million to 2 million distinct CDR3 sequences listed, 25% to 35% were seen once. Sequenced sample: cord blood. All receptors come from a newborn girl in good health.

The sample holds one count of this clonotype. The chain uses TRBV20-1 and TRBJ1-5; D uncertain. The CDR3 covers 15 residues. Germline V CDR1 and CDR2: DFQATT, SNEGSKA (reference sequence). The V end was cut by 3 bases, the J end by 2 bases, with 14 bases between. In DNA, the CDR3 is TGCAGTGCTAGGAGGGATCCAGGCGGCAATCAGCCCCAGCATTTT. Its translation: CSARRDPGGNQPQHF.

The CDR3 protein is CSARDRLYTQYF. The CDR3 coding sequence is TGCAGTGCTAGAGACCGTCTGTATACGCAGTATTTT. This chain uses TRBV20-1 with TRBJ2-3; D ambiguous. The V gene lost 0 bases and the J gene lost 7 bases, with 8 bases spanning the gap. The CDR3 has 12 amino acids. Germline CDR1 and CDR2: DFQATT and SNEGSKA (reference sequence).

The table lists this clonotype with a few counts. The chain recombines TRBV5-1 with TRBJ1-5; 10 bases map to TRBD1. The ends lost 4 bases at V and 4 bases at J; junction bases unmatched: 5. Germline V lookup: CDR1 SGHRS, CDR2 YFSETQ. CDR3 size: 15 residues. DNA for the CDR3: TGCGCCAGCAGCCGGACAGGGGGGTTTAATCAGCCCCAGCATTTT. The encoded protein is CASSRTGGFNQPQHF.

The CDR3 loop is CASSLVWGRRPGTDTQYF. In DNA, the CDR3 is TGTGCCAGCAGCTTAGTTTGGGGGCGGAGGCCAGGCACAGATACGCAGTATTTT. V and J are TRBV11-2 and TRBJ2-3; possibly TRBD1 for D (6 bases). The CDR3 is 18 residues long. Between the trimmed V and J ends, which lost 1 base and 1 base, there was a span of 18 bases. Germline V gives CDR1 SGHAT, CDR2 FQNNGV.

J is TRBJ2-1 and V is TRBV5-1; 10 nucleotides match TRBD2. J was trimmed by 6 bases and V by 4 bases; bases with no gene match: 7. Germline CDR1 and CDR2: SGHRS and YFSETQ. This CDR3 has 15 residues. The CDR3 reads CASSPTSGVTNEQFF. The CDR3 DNA reads TGCGCCAGCAGCCCTACTAGCGGGGTGACCAATGAGCAGTTCTTC.

The J gene is TRBJ1-1, the V gene TRBV5-1, with 11 nucleotides matching TRBD1. The CDR3 spans 18 residues. V trimming: 3 bases; J trimming: 0 bases; junction bases outside the gene matches: 10. Germline V CDR1 and CDR2: SGHRS, YFSETQ. The CDR3 nucleotides read TGCGCCAGCAGCTCGGTTTGGACAGGGGGCCCCATGAACACTGAAGCTTTCTTT. Encoded protein: CASSSVWTGGPMNTEAFF. Complete variable domain (other parts from reference TRBV5-1 and TRBJ1-1): KAGVTQTPRYLIKTRGQQVTLSCSPISGHRSVSWYQQTPGQGLQFLFEYFSETQRNKGNFPGRFSGRQFSNSRSEMNVSTLELGDSALYLCASSSVWTGGPMNTEAFFGQGTRLTVV.

This clonotype was counted between two and nine times. This chain uses TRBV28 with TRBJ2-1; D is possibly TRBD2 (6 bases). The CDR3 consists of 15 residues. Trimming cost V 3 bases and J 1 base, with 10 bases left between them. The germline V gene has CDR1 MDHEN and CDR2 SYDVKM. In DNA, the CDR3 is TGTGCCAGCAGTTTTTGGGACTTTTCCTACAATGAGCAGTTCTTC. It yields the protein CASSFWDFSYNEQFF.